This T cell receptor beta chain emerged from a study of cytomegalovirus exposure and HLA in healthy donors. Overall study context: Genotyping showed around four fifths of 398 donors falling in the Caucasian-associated ancestry cluster. Broader study findings: Approximately 160 TCR beta chains were listed as cytomegalovirus-associated.

Concerning this clone: Its antigen is unidentified.

13 Jbeta primers and 60 Vbeta primers were used for the PCR. Measured with immunoSEQ multiplex PCR; TCRdb has only the in-frame clones, and not every one. The repertoire holds 100,000 to 150,000 clones, with roughly 75% as singletons. This TCR derives from a man in his thirties or forties in good health and CMV-seronegative. The sample taken for sequencing was PBMCs.

CDR3 residues: CASSFLQGSTDTQYF. The CDR3 DNA is TGTGCCAGCAGCTTTCTGCAGGGTAGCACAGATACGCAGTATTTT. This chain connects TRBV7-9 to TRBJ2-3, with D tentatively TRBD1 (5 bases). From germline, CDR1 is SEHNR and CDR2 FQNEAQ (reference sequence). V shed 3 bases and J shed 0 bases, with 10 bases lying between them. The CDR3 runs 15 residues.